This note documents a single T cell receptor (beta chain) sequence. The sample originates from a study of blood T cell repertoires in COVID-19. Study background: Acute-phase and convalescent COVID-19 samples originated in the United States, Italy and Spain.

Categorization into cohorts depended on clinical history that participants reported. Donors of Cohort 3 who recovered were those that had two negative PCRs, clearance, or symptom resolution. J was trimmed by 4 bases and V by 2 bases; bases with no gene match: 8. This CDR3 has 17 amino acids. Per the germline V gene, CDR1 is MGHRA and CDR2 is YSYEKL. Original data processing: Estimates of nucleated cell counts were drawn from the amplification of reference gene primers. Clones were sequenced by immunoSEQ multiplex PCR, and TCRdb holds only the in-frame ones, with some missing. V and J calls and clone size come straight from that table; D and trimming were deduced from the DNA. The sample includes 380,000 or so clones, around 87% seen only once; the top ten take 1% to 1.5%.

The sequencing input was PBMCs or T cells enriched from blood (not recorded which). This clonotype was sampled from a man aged 25 to 40 who had recovered from COVID-19. The V call is TRBV4-1, the J call TRBJ1-3; 10 bases match TRBD1. The CDR3 sequence: CASSQRGTGAGGNTIYF. The CDR3 nucleotides read TGCGCCAGCAGCCAAAGGGGGACAGGGGCGGGGGGAAACACCATATATTTT.